This T cell receptor (beta chain) was captured in a study of cytomegalovirus exposure and HLA in healthy donors. The study's findings and limits: Earlier analysis looked at TCR beta V segments, and most were productive about 90% or about 30% of the time. Overall, around 150 TCR beta chains were annotated as cytomegalovirus-associated. A reported reduction in N-insertions relative to the roughly 710-donor mean was seen in an Asian-associated ancestry cluster in a later analysis.

This clone showed up just a few times. Antigen unknown. The PCR used 60 Vbeta and 13 Jbeta primers. Using immunoSEQ multiplex PCR, the repertoire was profiled, and TCRdb retains in-frame clones only, with some absent. The sample carries 95,000 to 100,000 clones, about 83% recorded once. The sample consisted of PBMCs. The sequence came from a female donor in good health and CMV-seropositive.

The CDR3 loop is CASSLRPGTEAFF. CDR3 nucleotide sequence: TGTGCCAGCAGCTTGCGACCGGGCACTGAAGCTTTCTTT. The chain combines TRBV5-6 with TRBJ1-1; D uncertain. Per the germline V gene, CDR1 is SGHDT and CDR2 is YYEEEE. The CDR3 contains 13 residues. V lost 1 base, J lost 4 bases, and 8 bases lay in between.